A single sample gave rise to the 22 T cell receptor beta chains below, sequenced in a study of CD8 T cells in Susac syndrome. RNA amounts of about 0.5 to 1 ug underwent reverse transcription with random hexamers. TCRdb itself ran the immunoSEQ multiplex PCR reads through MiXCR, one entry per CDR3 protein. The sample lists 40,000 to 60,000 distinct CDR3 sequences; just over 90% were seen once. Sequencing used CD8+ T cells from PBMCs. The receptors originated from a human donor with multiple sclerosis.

Here the CDR3 DNA reads TGCGCCAGCAGCCAAGGTGGCGGGGGTTGGGCCACCCATACGCAGTATTTT. This gives the protein CASSQGGGGWATHTQYF. The chain employs TRBV4-1 and TRBJ2-3, with 7 nucleotides matching TRBD2. This CDR3 is 17 amino acids long. Losses at the gene ends were 1 base for V and 7 bases for J; bases not matched to a gene: 14. CDR1 and CDR2 (germline): MGHRA, YSYEKL.

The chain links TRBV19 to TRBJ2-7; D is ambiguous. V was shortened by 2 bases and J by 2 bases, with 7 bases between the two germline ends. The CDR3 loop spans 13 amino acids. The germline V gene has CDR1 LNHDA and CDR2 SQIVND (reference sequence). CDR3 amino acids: CASSIQVPYEQYF. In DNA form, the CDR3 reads TGTGCCAGTAGTATACAGGTACCCTACGAGCAGTACTTC.

CDR3 coding DNA: TGTGCCAGCAGCGTAGCTAATAGCGGGGGGGGATCAGATACGCAGTATTTT. It is translated as CASSVANSGGGSDTQYF. The rearrangement links TRBV9 to TRBJ2-3; 11 nucleotides align to TRBD2. Unmatched junction bases numbered 7, after V lost 0 bases and J lost 4 bases. Germline V gene data show CDR1 as SGDLS and CDR2 as YYNGEE. The CDR3 is made up of 17 amino acids.

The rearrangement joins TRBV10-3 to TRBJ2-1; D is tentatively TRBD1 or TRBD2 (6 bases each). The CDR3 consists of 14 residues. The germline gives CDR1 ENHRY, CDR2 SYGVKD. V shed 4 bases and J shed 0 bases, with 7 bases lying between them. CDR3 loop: CAISGGASYNEQFF. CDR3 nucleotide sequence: TGTGCCATCAGTGGGGGGGCCTCCTACAATGAGCAGTTCTTC.

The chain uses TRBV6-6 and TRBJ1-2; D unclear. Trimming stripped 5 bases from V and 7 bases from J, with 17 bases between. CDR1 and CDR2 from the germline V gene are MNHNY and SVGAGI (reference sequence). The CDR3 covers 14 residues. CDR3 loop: CASSPEGYSGGYTF. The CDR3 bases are TGTGCCAGCAGTCCCGAAGGGTACAGCGGTGGCTACACCTTC.

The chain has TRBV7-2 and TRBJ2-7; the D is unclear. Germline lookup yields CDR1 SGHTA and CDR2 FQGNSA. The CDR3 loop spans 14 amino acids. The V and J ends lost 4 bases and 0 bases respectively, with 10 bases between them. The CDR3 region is CASSSGRFSYEQYF. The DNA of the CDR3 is TGTGCCAGCAGCTCGGGCCGGTTCTCCTACGAGCAGTACTTC.

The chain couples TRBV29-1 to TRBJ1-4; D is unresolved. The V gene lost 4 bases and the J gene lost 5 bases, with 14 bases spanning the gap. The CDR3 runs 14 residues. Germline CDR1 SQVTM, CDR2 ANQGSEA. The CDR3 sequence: CSVGTSPTNEKLFF. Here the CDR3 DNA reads TGCAGCGTTGGCACCTCCCCGACGAATGAAAAACTGTTTTTT.

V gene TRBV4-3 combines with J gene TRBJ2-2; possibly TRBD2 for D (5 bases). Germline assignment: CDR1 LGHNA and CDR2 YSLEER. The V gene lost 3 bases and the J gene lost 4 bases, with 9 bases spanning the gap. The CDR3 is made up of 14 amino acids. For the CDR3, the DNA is TGCGCCAGCAGCCACTTCGAGGGCACCGGGGAGCTGTTTTTT. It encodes CASSHFEGTGELFF.

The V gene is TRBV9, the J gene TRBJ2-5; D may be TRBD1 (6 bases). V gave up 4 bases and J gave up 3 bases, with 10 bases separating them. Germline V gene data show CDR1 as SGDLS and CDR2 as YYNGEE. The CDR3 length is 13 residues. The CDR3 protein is CASSPQGKETQYF. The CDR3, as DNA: TGTGCCAGCAGCCCACAGGGTAAAGAGACCCAGTACTTC.

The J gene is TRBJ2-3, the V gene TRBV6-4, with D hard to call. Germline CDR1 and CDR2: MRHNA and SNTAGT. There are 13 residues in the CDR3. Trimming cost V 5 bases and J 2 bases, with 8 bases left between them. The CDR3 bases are TGTGCCAGCAGTCTCAGTGACACAGATACGCAGTATTTT. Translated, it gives CASSLSDTDTQYF.

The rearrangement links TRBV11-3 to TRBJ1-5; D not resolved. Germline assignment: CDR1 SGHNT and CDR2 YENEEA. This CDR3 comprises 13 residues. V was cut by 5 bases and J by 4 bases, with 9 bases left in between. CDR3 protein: CASSAEGNQPQHF. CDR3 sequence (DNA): TGTGCCAGCAGCGCGGAGGGAAATCAGCCCCAGCATTTT.

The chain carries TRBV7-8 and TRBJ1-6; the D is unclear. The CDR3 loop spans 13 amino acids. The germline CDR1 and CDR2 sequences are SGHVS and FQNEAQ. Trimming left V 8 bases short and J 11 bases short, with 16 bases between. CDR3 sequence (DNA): TGTGCCAGCGCTCCCCCTGACGGGCCACCCCTCCACTTT. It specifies CASAPPDGPPLHF.

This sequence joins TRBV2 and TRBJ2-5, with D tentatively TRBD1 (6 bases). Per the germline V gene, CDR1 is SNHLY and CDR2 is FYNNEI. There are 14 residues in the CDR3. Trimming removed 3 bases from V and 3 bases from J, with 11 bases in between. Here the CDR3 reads CASSETGWKETQYF. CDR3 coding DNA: TGTGCCAGCAGTGAGACAGGCTGGAAAGAGACCCAGTACTTC. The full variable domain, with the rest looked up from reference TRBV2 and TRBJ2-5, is EPEVTQTPSHQVTQMGQEVILRCVPISNHLYFYWYRQILGQKVEFLVSFYNNEISEKSEIFDDQFSVERPDGSNFTLKIRSTKLEDSAMYFCASSETGWKETQYFGPGTRLLVL.

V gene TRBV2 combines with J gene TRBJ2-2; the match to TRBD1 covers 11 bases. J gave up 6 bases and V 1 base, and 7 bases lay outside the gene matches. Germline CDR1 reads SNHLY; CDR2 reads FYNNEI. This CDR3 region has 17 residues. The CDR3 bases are TGTGCCAGCAGTGAAGTTGGGACAGGGGGTGAATCCGGGGAGCTGTTTTTT. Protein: CASSEVGTGGESGELFF.

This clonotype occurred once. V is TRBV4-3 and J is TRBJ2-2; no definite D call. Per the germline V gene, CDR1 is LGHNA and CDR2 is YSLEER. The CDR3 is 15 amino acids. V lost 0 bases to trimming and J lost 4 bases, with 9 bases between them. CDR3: CASSQESARTGELFF. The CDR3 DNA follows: TGCGCCAGCAGCCAAGAGTCAGCGCGCACCGGGGAGCTGTTTTTT.

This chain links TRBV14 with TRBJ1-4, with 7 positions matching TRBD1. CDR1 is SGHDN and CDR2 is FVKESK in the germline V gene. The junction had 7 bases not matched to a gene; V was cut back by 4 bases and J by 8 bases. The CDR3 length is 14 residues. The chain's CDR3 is CASSPRDSGEKLFF. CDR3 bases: TGTGCCAGCAGCCCGAGGGACAGTGGCGAAAAACTGTTTTTT.

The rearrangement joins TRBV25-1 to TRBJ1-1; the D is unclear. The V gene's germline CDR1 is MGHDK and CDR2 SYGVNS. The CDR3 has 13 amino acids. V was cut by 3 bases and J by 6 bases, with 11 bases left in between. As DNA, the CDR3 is TGTGCCAGCAGTGATTTTAGGGAATCTGAAGCTTTCTTT. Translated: CASSDFRESEAFF.

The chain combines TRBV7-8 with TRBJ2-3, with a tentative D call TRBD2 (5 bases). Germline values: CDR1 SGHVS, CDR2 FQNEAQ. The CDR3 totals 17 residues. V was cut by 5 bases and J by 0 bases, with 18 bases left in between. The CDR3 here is CASSTYRSGSSTDTQYF. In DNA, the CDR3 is TGTGCCAGCAGCACCTACCGCAGCGGCTCTAGCACAGATACGCAGTATTTT.

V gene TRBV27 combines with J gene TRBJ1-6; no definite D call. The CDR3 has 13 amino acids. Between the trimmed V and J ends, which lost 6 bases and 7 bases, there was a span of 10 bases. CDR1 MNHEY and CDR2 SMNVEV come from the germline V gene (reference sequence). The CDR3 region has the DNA TGTGCCAGCAGCGGACGGATAAATTCACCCCTCCACTTT. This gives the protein CASSGRINSPLHF.

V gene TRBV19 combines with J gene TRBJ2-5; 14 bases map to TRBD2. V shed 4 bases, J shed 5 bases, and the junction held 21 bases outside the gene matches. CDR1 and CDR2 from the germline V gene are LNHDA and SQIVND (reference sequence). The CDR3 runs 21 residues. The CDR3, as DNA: TGTGCCAGTAGTACCCGAACCTCGAGGACTAGCGGGGGGCCCGGTGGGGAGACCCAGTACTTC. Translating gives CASSTRTSRTSGGPGGETQYF.

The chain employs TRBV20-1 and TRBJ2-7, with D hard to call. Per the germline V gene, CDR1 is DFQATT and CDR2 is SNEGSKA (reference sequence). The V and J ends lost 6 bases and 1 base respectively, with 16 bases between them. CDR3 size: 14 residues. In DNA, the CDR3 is TGCAGTGCGAAAAACCCGGGTCTATCCTACGAGCAGTACTTC. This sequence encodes CSAKNPGLSYEQYF.

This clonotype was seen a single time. CDR3 coding DNA: TGTGCCAGCAGCTTGGACAGTTTTTTTACGAATTCACCCCTCCACTTT. As protein: CASSLDSFFTNSPLHF. The chain has TRBV7-8 and TRBJ1-6; possible D gene TRBD1, 6 bases. CDR3 length equals 16 residues. Germline CDR1 SGHVS, CDR2 FQNEAQ. Trimming cost V 3 bases and J 7 bases, with 16 bases left between them. Supplemented by reference TRBV7-8 and TRBJ1-6, the full variable domain reads GAGVSQSPRYKVAKRGQDVALRCDPISGHVSLFWYQQALGQGPEFLTYFQNEAQLDKSGLPSDRFFAERPEGSVSTLKIQRTQQEDSAVYLCASSLDSFFTNSPLHFGNGTRLTVT.